One and the same sample provided the 9 T cell receptor beta chains below, sequenced in a study of blood T cell repertoires in COVID-19. Assay: immunoSEQ multiplex PCR; the TCRdb copy retains only in-frame clones and omits some. The data show some 120,000 clones, about four fifths seen once. Sequenced: peripheral blood. The receptors were gathered from a human donor in a cohort sampled during active COVID-19.

J is TRBJ1-2 and V is TRBV7-9; TRBD1 matches 9 bases. The germline V gene encodes CDR1 SEHNR and CDR2 FQNEAQ (reference sequence). The CDR3 sequence is 13 residues long. V lost 6 bases to trimming and J lost 5 bases; unmatched junction nucleotides: 4. The CDR3 DNA reads TGTGCCAGCAGTACAGGGGGCTGGTATGGCTACACCTTC. Encoded protein: CASSTGGWYGYTF.

The chain has TRBV7-8 and TRBJ2-4; 8 positions agree with TRBD2. Germline V gene data show CDR1 as SGHVS and CDR2 as FQNEAQ. V was clipped by 1 base and J by 1 base; unmatched bases: 6. This CDR3 contains 17 residues. The CDR3 DNA reads as TGTGCCAGCAGCTTAGGGAGCGGGAGTAGGGCCAAAAACATTCAGTACTTC. Its protein product is CASSLGSGSRAKNIQYF.

The genes are TRBV13 and TRBJ2-1; TRBD2 agrees at 11 bases. There are 18 residues in the CDR3. CDR1 and CDR2 from the germline V gene are PRHDT and FYEKMQ (reference sequence). Unmatched junction bases numbered 9, after V lost 5 bases and J lost 0 bases. Written as DNA, the CDR3 is TGTGCCAGCAGCCCCGGGACTAGCGGATTGAGCTCCTACAATGAGCAGTTCTTC. Amino acids: CASSPGTSGLSSYNEQFF.

This clone turned up a few times. The V call is TRBV24-1, the J call TRBJ2-5; 7 bases fit TRBD1. Trimming cost V 5 bases and J 0 bases; bases outside gene matches: 2. Germline V gives CDR1 KGHDR, CDR2 SFDVKD. The CDR3 is made up of 14 amino acids. Here the CDR3 reads CATSAGQYQETQYF. In DNA, the CDR3 is TGTGCCACCAGTGCGGGACAGTACCAAGAGACCCAGTACTTC.

This clone was detected a few times. V gene TRBV6-2 or TRBV6-3 combines with J gene TRBJ1-1; D gene uncertain. The length of the CDR3 is 15 residues. V was clipped by 5 bases and J by 0 bases, with 13 bases between them. CDR1 MNHEY and CDR2 SVGEGT come from the germline V gene. CDR3 residues: CASSVTGGVNTEAFF. Written as DNA, the CDR3 is TGTGCCAGCAGTGTCACGGGTGGAGTGAACACTGAAGCTTTCTTT.

V is TRBV30 and J is TRBJ2-1; TRBD2 matches at 14 bases. Germline CDR1 and CDR2: GTSNPN and SVGIG (reference sequence). With V trimmed by 1 base and J by 1 base, 21 bases remained unmatched. The CDR3 has 23 residues. The chain's CDR3 is CAWSDYSPRLAGGPGRSYNEQFF. The CDR3 bases are TGTGCCTGGAGTGACTACTCTCCCAGACTAGCGGGGGGGCCAGGAAGATCCTACAATGAGCAGTTCTTC.

This clone was recorded a few times. The chain employs TRBV6-5 and TRBJ2-7, with D maybe TRBD2 (5 bases). This CDR3 spans 12 amino acids. Germline V gives CDR1 MNHEY, CDR2 SVGAGI. V was clipped by 8 bases and J by 0 bases, with 8 bases between them. The chain's CDR3 is CASEGNSYEQYF. CDR3 nucleotides: TGTGCCAGCGAGGGAAACTCCTACGAGCAGTACTTC.

CDR3 bases: TGTGCCAGTAGCCGGGGGTACGGCTACACCTTC. It translates to CASSRGYGYTF. J is TRBJ1-2 and V is TRBV19; D possibly corresponds to TRBD1 (5 bases). This CDR3 contains 11 residues. Trimming stripped 6 bases from V and 8 bases from J, with 10 bases between. Germline V gene data show CDR1 as LNHDA and CDR2 as SQIVND (reference sequence).

The rearrangement uses TRBV27 and TRBJ1-6; 11 nucleotides match TRBD1. CDR1 MNHEY and CDR2 SMNVEV come from the germline V gene (reference sequence). V was pared by 6 bases and J by 6 bases, with 4 bases of the junction left unmatched. This CDR3 is built from 15 residues. The CDR3 bases are TGTGCCAGCAGATTTGGGACAGGGGGTAATTCACCCCTCCACTTT. Amino acids: CASRFGTGGNSPLHF.